Below, 29 T cell receptor beta chains from the same sample are listed, as sequenced in a study of PD-L1 blockade in urothelial cancer. The time point: pretreatment peripheral blood. Here immunoSEQ multiplex PCR was the method, and the copy in TCRdb shows in-frame clones only, minus some. The table lists 60,000 to 70,000 clones, around four fifths of them singletons. Sequenced material: PBMCs, taken around atezolizumab (anti-PD-L1) treatment. These receptors all come from an older man with urothelial cancer.

The chain is built from TRBV25-1 and TRBJ2-1; TRBD2 is a possible D gene (7 bases). Trimming pared 5 bases from V and 10 bases from J, leaving 21 bases between. Per the germline V gene, CDR1 is MGHDK and CDR2 is SYGVNS. This CDR3 spans 15 amino acids. For the CDR3, the DNA is TGTGCCAGCAGTCAAACTAGCGTCGACCAGGGGGAGCAGTTCTTC. This gives the protein CASSQTSVDQGEQFF.

This clone appeared a few times. The CDR3 protein is CASSVGVAGVEQYF. DNA of the CDR3: TGTGCCAGCAGCGTAGGGGTAGCGGGAGTCGAGCAGTACTTC. This chain connects TRBV9 to TRBJ2-7; 9 bases are a match to TRBD2. V lost 0 bases to trimming and J lost 6 bases; unmatched junction nucleotides: 4. Germline assignment: CDR1 SGDLS and CDR2 YYNGEE. The CDR3 is made up of 14 amino acids.

V is TRBV7-2 and J is TRBJ2-5; 9 bases match TRBD2. There are 15 residues in the CDR3. CDR1 and CDR2 (germline): SGHTA, FQGNSA. V lost 3 bases to trimming and J lost 5 bases; unmatched junction nucleotides: 7. The CDR3 reads CASSFASGNSETQYF. The CDR3 DNA is TGTGCCAGCAGCTTCGCTAGCGGGAATTCGGAGACCCAGTACTTC.

The chain joins TRBV5-4 to TRBJ2-1, with D possibly being TRBD2 (6 bases). The length of the CDR3 is 14 residues. V gave up 2 bases and J gave up 1 base, with 7 bases separating them. Germline V gene data show CDR1 as SGHNT and CDR2 as YYREEE (reference sequence). CDR3 residues: CASSFGGSYNEQFF. CDR3 DNA sequence: TGTGCCAGCAGCTTCGGGGGATCCTACAATGAGCAGTTCTTC. Variable domain in full (rest from reference TRBV5-4 and TRBJ2-1): ETGVTQSPTHLIKTRGQQVTLRCSSQSGHNTVSWYQQALGQGPQFIFQYYREEENGRGNFPPRFSGLQFPNYSSELNVNALELDDSALYLCASSFGGSYNEQFFGPGTRLTVL.

The rearrangement joins TRBV21-1 to TRBJ1-5. TRBV21-1 is a listed pseudogene. The CDR3 is 17 amino acids. This CDR3 is CASSTLAFRVANQPQHF. The CDR3 DNA reads TGTGCCAGCAGCACGTTGGCTTTCCGGGTAGCTAATCAGCCCCAGCATTTT.

In its sample, this clone is medium-sized. The gene calls are TRBV29-1 and TRBJ2-7, with D tentatively TRBD1 (6 bases). With 5 bases removed from V and 2 bases from J, the gap between germline ends came to 13 bases. Per the germline V gene, CDR1 is SQVTM and CDR2 is ANQGSEA. This CDR3 spans 13 amino acids. CDR3: CSVFPTGAYEQYF. The DNA for the CDR3 is TGCAGCGTTTTCCCGACAGGAGCCTACGAGCAGTACTTC.

The chain combines TRBV11-2 with TRBJ2-1; tentative D call: TRBD2 (6 bases). CDR3 size: 17 residues. The germline gives CDR1 SGHAT, CDR2 FQNNGV. The V gene lost 2 bases and the J gene lost 4 bases, with 18 bases spanning the gap. Here the CDR3 DNA reads TGTGCCAGCAGCTTAATAGCGTGGGGAGGCCTATACAATGAGCAGTTCTTC. Its translation: CASSLIAWGGLYNEQFF.

The CDR3 reads CASSQQGVLSSYEQYF. The CDR3 bases are TGCGCCAGCAGCCAACAGGGGGTTCTGAGCTCCTACGAGCAGTACTTC. V gene TRBV4-3 combines with J gene TRBJ2-7; 7 nucleotides match TRBD1. The trim removed 2 bases at V and 0 bases at J, leaving 7 bases unmatched. CDR1 LGHNA and CDR2 YSLEER come from the germline V gene. This CDR3 contains 16 residues.

J is TRBJ1-1 and V is TRBV14; D gene uncertain. The CDR3 sequence is 13 residues long. Germline V gene data show CDR1 as SGHDN and CDR2 as FVKESK. V was trimmed by 11 bases and J by 1 base, leaving 14 bases between them. The CDR3 reads CASRQQANTEAFF. As DNA, the CDR3 is TGTGCCTCCCGCCAGCAGGCGAACACTGAAGCTTTCTTT.

This clone appeared once. The chain has TRBV19 and TRBJ2-7, with D hard to call. From germline, CDR1 is LNHDA and CDR2 SQIVND (reference sequence). The CDR3 is 15 residues long. Trimming pared 7 bases from V and 6 bases from J, leaving 22 bases between. This chain's CDR3 is CASTSNWASDGEQYF. The CDR3, as DNA: TGTGCCAGTACCTCAAACTGGGCCTCGGATGGCGAGCAGTACTTC.

This clone showed up just a few times. The genes are TRBV2 and TRBJ1-1; 7 bases align to TRBD1. This CDR3 is built from 12 residues. Germline CDR1 is SNHLY and CDR2 is FYNNEI. V lost 8 bases and J lost 7; bases outside the gene matches: 7. The DNA for the CDR3 is TGTGCCAGCCTATCCCGGGACAGTGAAGCTTTCTTT. The encoded protein is CASLSRDSEAFF.

This chain connects TRBV5-6 to TRBJ1-1; a possible D gene is TRBD1 (6 bases). V lost 3 bases and J lost 1, with 25 bases in between. Germline lookup yields CDR1 SGHDT and CDR2 YYEEEE. This CDR3 has 19 residues. CDR3 protein: CASSSNSRGGIFGNTEAFF. DNA of the CDR3: TGTGCCAGCAGCTCCAATTCGAGGGGGGGTATATTTGGGAACACTGAAGCTTTCTTT.

This chain links TRBV6-1 with TRBJ1-1, with 7 bases matching TRBD1. The length of the CDR3 is 15 residues. The germline gives CDR1 MNHNS, CDR2 SASEGT. With V trimmed by 4 bases and J by 8 bases, 13 bases remained unmatched. CDR3 DNA: TGTGCCAGCAGTGGTAACAGGGGACTCGGTGCGGAAGCTTTCTTT. Protein sequence: CASSGNRGLGAEAFF.

V and J are TRBV5-4 and TRBJ2-7, with TRBD2 matching over 12 bases. V shed 5 bases and J 2 bases; nucleotides not matched to a gene: 5. CDR1 is SGHNT and CDR2 is YYREEE in the germline V gene (reference sequence). This CDR3 region has 15 residues. This chain's CDR3 is CASSLGLAGPYEQYF. DNA of the CDR3: TGTGCCAGCAGTTTAGGACTAGCGGGGCCCTACGAGCAGTACTTC.

The rearrangement links TRBV5-4 to TRBJ2-1, with D perhaps TRBD2 (5 bases). Germline CDR1 and CDR2: SGHNT and YYREEE (reference sequence). Trimming left V 0 bases short and J 8 bases short, with 12 bases between. The CDR3 spans 14 residues. Here the CDR3 reads CASSLEGTEDEQFF. For the CDR3, the DNA is TGTGCCAGCAGCTTGGAGGGCACGGAGGATGAGCAGTTCTTC. The variable domain in full, completed from reference TRBV5-4 and TRBJ2-1, reads ETGVTQSPTHLIKTRGQQVTLRCSSQSGHNTVSWYQQALGQGPQFIFQYYREEENGRGNFPPRFSGLQFPNYSSELNVNALELDDSALYLCASSLEGTEDEQFFGPGTRLTVL.

The CDR3 region is CASSLFASGDHGELFF. The CDR3 DNA follows: TGTGCCAGCAGCTTGTTCGCTAGCGGGGATCACGGGGAGCTGTTTTTT. The chain joins TRBV5-6 to TRBJ2-2; 9 bases align to TRBD2. The CDR3 totals 16 residues. In germline, CDR1 is SGHDT, CDR2 YYEEEE. V lost 1 base to trimming and J lost 7 bases; unmatched junction nucleotides: 8.

The CDR3 spells CASSVSTSNTGELFF. For the CDR3, the DNA is TGTGCCAGCAGCGTTTCGACTAGTAACACCGGGGAGCTGTTTTTT. The V call is TRBV9, the J call TRBJ2-2; possible D gene TRBD2, 6 bases. Germline assignment: CDR1 SGDLS and CDR2 YYNGEE. This CDR3 has 15 residues. V gave up 2 bases and J gave up 2 bases, with 10 bases separating them.

This chain links TRBV11-2 with TRBJ2-2, with D perhaps TRBD1 (6 bases). Germline CDR1 is SGHAT and CDR2 is FQNNGV. The CDR3 covers 14 residues. Deletions cut 2 bases from V and 6 bases from J, with 10 bases between. CDR3 sequence reads: CASSLTGWAGELFF. The CDR3 DNA reads TGTGCCAGCAGCTTAACAGGGTGGGCCGGGGAGCTGTTTTTT.

The chain combines TRBV18 with TRBJ1-2; a possible D gene is TRBD1 (5 bases). The germline V gene has CDR1 KGHSH and CDR2 LQKENI. This CDR3 has 16 residues. With 4 bases removed from V and 1 base from J, the gap between germline ends came to 16 bases. CDR3 loop: CASSLFDRTVNYGYTF. The CDR3 region has the DNA TGTGCCAGCTCACTATTCGACAGAACGGTTAACTATGGCTACACCTTC. Full variable domain (rest looked up from reference TRBV18 and TRBJ1-2): NAGVMQNPRHLVRRRGQEARLRCSPMKGHSHVYWYRQLPEEGLKFMVYLQKENIIDESGMPKERFSAEFPKEGPSILRIQQVVRGDSAAYFCASSLFDRTVNYGYTFGSGTRLTVV.

The chain carries TRBV5-1 and TRBJ2-5; D perhaps matches TRBD1 (6 bases). The CDR3 spans 14 residues. V gave up 2 bases and J gave up 7 bases, with 15 bases separating them. Germline V gene data show CDR1 as SGHRS and CDR2 as YFSETQ. Written as DNA, the CDR3 is TGCGCCAGCAGCTTTGACAGGTTACGGAGGACCCAGTACTTC. Encoded protein: CASSFDRLRRTQYF.

This chain uses TRBV19 with TRBJ2-7, with D tentatively TRBD1 (5 bases). Germline lookup yields CDR1 LNHDA and CDR2 SQIVND (reference sequence). The CDR3 sequence is 12 residues long. The germline V and J ends were trimmed by 0 bases and 5 bases, with 5 bases remaining between them. CDR3 sequence reads: CASSIDRDEQYF. CDR3 bases: TGTGCCAGTAGTATAGACAGGGACGAGCAGTACTTC.

This clone showed up just a few times. The chain uses TRBV2 and TRBJ2-3, with 7 bases aligning to TRBD1. The J segment lost 0 bases and the V segment lost 10 bases, leaving 4 bases of the junction unmatched. This CDR3 contains 13 residues. CDR1 is SNHLY and CDR2 is FYNNEI in the germline V gene. CDR3 DNA: TGTGCCAATGGGGACAGAAGCACAGATACGCAGTATTTT. Residues: CANGDRSTDTQYF.

J is TRBJ2-1 and V is TRBV29-1; D is perhaps TRBD1 (6 bases). The CDR3 totals 13 residues. The ends were cut back, 6 bases at V and 5 bases at J, with 14 bases in the middle. The V gene's germline CDR1 is SQVTM and CDR2 ANQGSEA. CDR3: CSVTGIVNNEQFF. The DNA for the CDR3 is TGCAGCGTCACAGGGATAGTTAACAATGAGCAGTTCTTC.

This rearrangement joins TRBV27 to TRBJ1-4, with 9 nucleotides matching TRBD1. V lost 4 bases and J lost 3; bases outside the gene matches: 3. In germline, CDR1 is MNHEY, CDR2 SMNVEV (reference sequence). This CDR3 is built from 15 residues. CDR3 nucleotides: TGTGCCAGCAGTTCCCGGACAGGGGCTAATGAAAAACTGTTTTTT. This codes for CASSSRTGANEKLFF.

This chain joins TRBV19 and TRBJ1-5; 7 nucleotides align to TRBD1. The germline gives CDR1 LNHDA, CDR2 SQIVND (reference sequence). This CDR3 is 14 amino acids long. V lost 5 bases to trimming and J lost 6 bases; unmatched junction nucleotides: 7. The CDR3 here is CASSPQQGTQPQHF. CDR3 nucleotide sequence: TGTGCCAGTAGTCCACAACAGGGGACTCAGCCCCAGCATTTT.

V gene TRBV27 combines with J gene TRBJ2-3; 10 bases fit TRBD2. The CDR3 is 16 residues long. The J segment lost 3 bases and the V segment lost 6 bases, leaving 9 bases of the junction unmatched. Germline CDR1 is MNHEY and CDR2 is SMNVEV (reference sequence). CDR3 loop: CASRKKGLAVTDTQYF. As DNA, the CDR3 is TGTGCCAGCAGAAAGAAAGGACTAGCGGTGACAGATACGCAGTATTTT.

This clone was picked up one time. The germline gene is not matched at one end of the junction; a read error may be the cause. The same CDR3 is also encoded by other DNA sequences in this sample. V gene TRBV27 combines with J gene TRBJ2-3, with D perhaps matching TRBD2 (6 bases). Looked up from germline, CDR1 is MNHEY and CDR2 is SMNVEV (reference sequence). There are 16 residues in the CDR3. DNA of the CDR3: TGCGCCAGCAGTTTATCGGAGGGATTGGGCACAGATACGCAGTATTTT. This translates into CASSLSEGLGTDTQYF.

The CDR3: CASSFGPTDTQYF. CDR3 nucleotides: TGCGCCAGCAGCTTCGGTCCCACAGATACGCAGTATTTT. J is TRBJ2-3 and V is TRBV5-1; D gene ambiguous. Germline CDR1 is SGHRS and CDR2 is YFSETQ. The CDR3 runs 13 residues. V was cut by 2 bases and J by 2 bases, with 6 bases left in between.

The chain employs TRBV2 and TRBJ1-5; D unclear. From germline, CDR1 is SNHLY and CDR2 FYNNEI. The CDR3 sequence is 13 residues long. V shed 6 bases and J shed 2 bases, with 8 bases lying between them. The DNA for the CDR3 is TGTGCCAGCAGCGACATGGGCAATCAGCCCCAGCATTTT. It is translated as CASSDMGNQPQHF.